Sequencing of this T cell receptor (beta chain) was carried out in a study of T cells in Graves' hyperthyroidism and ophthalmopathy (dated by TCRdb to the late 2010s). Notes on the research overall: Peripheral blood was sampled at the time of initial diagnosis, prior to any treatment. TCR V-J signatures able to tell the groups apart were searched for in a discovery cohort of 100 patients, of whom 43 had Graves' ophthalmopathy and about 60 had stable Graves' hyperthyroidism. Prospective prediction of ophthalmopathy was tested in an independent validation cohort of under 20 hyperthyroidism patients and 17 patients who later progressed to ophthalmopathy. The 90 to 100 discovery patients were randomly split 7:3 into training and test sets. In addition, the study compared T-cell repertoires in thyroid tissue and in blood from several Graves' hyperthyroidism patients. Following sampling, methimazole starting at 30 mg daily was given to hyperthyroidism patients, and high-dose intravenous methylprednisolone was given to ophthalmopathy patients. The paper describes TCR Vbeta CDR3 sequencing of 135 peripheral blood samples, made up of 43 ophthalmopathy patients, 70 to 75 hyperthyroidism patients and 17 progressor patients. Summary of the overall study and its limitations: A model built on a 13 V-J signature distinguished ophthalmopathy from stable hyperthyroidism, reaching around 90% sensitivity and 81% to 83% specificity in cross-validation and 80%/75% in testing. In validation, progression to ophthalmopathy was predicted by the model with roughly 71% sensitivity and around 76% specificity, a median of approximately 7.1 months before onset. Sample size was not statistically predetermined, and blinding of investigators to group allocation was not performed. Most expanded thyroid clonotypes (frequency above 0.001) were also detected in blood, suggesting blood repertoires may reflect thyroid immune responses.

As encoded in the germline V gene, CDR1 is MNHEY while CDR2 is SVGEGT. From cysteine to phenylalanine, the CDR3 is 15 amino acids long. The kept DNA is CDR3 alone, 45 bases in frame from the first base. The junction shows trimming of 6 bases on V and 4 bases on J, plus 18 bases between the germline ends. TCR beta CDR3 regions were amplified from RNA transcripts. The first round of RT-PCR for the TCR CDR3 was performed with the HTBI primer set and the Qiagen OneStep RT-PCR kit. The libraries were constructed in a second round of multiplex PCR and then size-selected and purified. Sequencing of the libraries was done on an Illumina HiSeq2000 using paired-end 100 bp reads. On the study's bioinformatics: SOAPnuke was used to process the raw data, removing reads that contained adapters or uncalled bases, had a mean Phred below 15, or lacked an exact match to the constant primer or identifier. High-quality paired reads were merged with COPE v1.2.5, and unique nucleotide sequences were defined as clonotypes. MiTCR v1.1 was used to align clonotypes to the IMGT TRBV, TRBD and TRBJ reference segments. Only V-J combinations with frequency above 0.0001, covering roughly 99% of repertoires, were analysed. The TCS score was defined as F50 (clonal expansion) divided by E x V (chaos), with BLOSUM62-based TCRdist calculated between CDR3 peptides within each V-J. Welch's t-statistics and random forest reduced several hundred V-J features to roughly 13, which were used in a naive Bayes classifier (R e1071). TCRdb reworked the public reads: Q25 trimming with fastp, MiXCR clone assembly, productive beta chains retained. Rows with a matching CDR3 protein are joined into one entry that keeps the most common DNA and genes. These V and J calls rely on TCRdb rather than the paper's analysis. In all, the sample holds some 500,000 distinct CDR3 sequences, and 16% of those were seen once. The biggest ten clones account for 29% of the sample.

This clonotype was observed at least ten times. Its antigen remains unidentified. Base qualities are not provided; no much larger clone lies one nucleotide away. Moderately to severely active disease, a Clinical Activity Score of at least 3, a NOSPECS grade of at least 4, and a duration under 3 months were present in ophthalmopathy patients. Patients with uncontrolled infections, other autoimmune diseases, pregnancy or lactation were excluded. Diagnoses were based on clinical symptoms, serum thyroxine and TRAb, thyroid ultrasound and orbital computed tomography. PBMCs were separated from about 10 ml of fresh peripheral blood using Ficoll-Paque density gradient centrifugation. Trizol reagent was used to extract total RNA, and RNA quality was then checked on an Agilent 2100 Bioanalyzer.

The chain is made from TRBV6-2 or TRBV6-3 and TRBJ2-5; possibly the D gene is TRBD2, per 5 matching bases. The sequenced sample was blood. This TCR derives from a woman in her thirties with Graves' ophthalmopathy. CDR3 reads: CASSPRIGMRETQYF. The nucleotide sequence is TGTGCCAGCAGCCCACGAATCGGGATGCGAGAGACCCAGTACTTC.